One sample yielded the 6 T cell receptor beta chains listed below, sequenced in a study of CD8 T cells in ankylosing spondylitis. Study results and limitations: For ankylosing spondylitis blood, a TCR beta motif of seven to nine highly homologous variants appeared characteristic.

Antigen specificity for these receptors is unknown. MiXCR, run by TCRdb on the 5' RACE reads, gives a single entry per CDR3 protein. The data show about 440,000 distinct CDR3 sequences, 17% seen once. Specimen: blood, either unsorted or a sorted T cell fraction (not recorded which). The receptors here all came from a male donor with ankylosing spondylitis.

This clonotype was picked up a small number of times. The CDR3 DNA reads TGCGCCAGCAGTGAGGCTAGCGTCGGCACAGATACGCAGTATTTT. Translation gives CASSEASVGTDTQYF. This chain links TRBV10-2 with TRBJ2-3; weak D call: TRBD2 (6 bases). The CDR3 has 15 amino acids. The V end was cut by 2 bases, the J end by 1 base, with 10 bases between. Germline V CDR1 and CDR2: WSHSY, SAAADI.

This clonotype was seen a few times. The gene calls are TRBV6-1 and TRBJ2-1, with 9 bases lining up with TRBD1. From germline, CDR1 is MNHNS and CDR2 SASEGT. The CDR3 sequence is 16 residues long. The ends lost 4 bases at V and 5 bases at J; junction bases unmatched: 9. The CDR3 here is CASSGGRRDRDNEQFF. As DNA, the CDR3 is TGTGCCAGCAGTGGAGGTCGCAGGGACAGGGACAATGAGCAGTTCTTC.

The chain combines TRBV3-1 with TRBJ2-4; D not certain. Germline CDR1 LGHDT, CDR2 YNNKEL (reference sequence). The CDR3 totals 14 residues. Trimming removed 0 bases from V and 9 bases from J, with 12 bases in between. CDR3: CASSQDTTMGIQYF. CDR3 nucleotides: TGTGCCAGCAGCCAAGATACCACGATGGGCATTCAGTACTTC.

V and J are TRBV28 and TRBJ2-1; D not certain. Trimming removed 6 bases at V and 5 bases at J, with 11 bases between. CDR1 and CDR2 (germline): MDHEN, SYDVKM. There are 13 residues in the CDR3. CDR3 bases: TGTGCCAGCAGCTACGACAAGAACAATGAGCAGTTCTTC. It codes for CASSYDKNNEQFF.

The chain is built from TRBV9 and TRBJ2-2; D assignment may be TRBD1 or TRBD2 (6 bases each). V lost 0 bases and J 4 bases, leaving 13 bases between the germline ends. The CDR3 has 16 amino acids. Germline values: CDR1 SGDLS, CDR2 YYNGEE. The CDR3 here is CASSVDWGAPTGELFF. The CDR3 DNA reads TGTGCCAGCAGCGTAGATTGGGGGGCCCCCACCGGGGAGCTGTTTTTT.

The chain uses TRBV5-1 and TRBJ1-2; 8 positions match TRBD1. The germline V gene has CDR1 SGHRS and CDR2 YFSETQ. The length of the CDR3 is 18 residues. Trimming at V came to 0 bases and at J to 4 bases, leaving 14 bases not matched to a gene. Here the CDR3 reads CASSLAPGQAKTIYGYTF. The CDR3 region has the DNA TGCGCCAGCAGCTTGGCCCCGGGACAGGCCAAGACTATCTATGGCTACACCTTC.